This T cell receptor (beta chain) was identified during a study of beta chain features in type 1 diabetes. The table lists this clone with a few counts. Its specificity is not known. Expressed TCRB transcripts were sequenced because the isolated RNA had all been reverse transcribed beforehand. TCRdb keeps only in-frame clones here, not all; method: immunoSEQ multiplex PCR. The table has 150,000 or so clones, about 10% seen once. The study, taken as a whole, reports: At VDJ recombination sites, type 1 diabetes patients had fewer insertions and more deleted nucleotides. PCR might preferentially amplify shorter templates, equally in patients and controls.

CDR3 length: 14 residues. Germline V gives CDR1 MNHNS, CDR2 SASEGT. After removal of 4 bases from V and 6 bases from J, the junction contained 8 bases not matched to a gene. The clonotype originates from a man aged 18 to 29 in good health. The sequencing input was central memory CD4+ T cells from blood. V gene TRBV6-1 combines with J gene TRBJ2-5; 7 bases map to TRBD2. The CDR3 nucleotides read TGTGCCAGCAGTGCGGGGGGTGGAGGGCAGACCCAGTACTTC. It specifies CASSAGGGGQTQYF.